Listed below are T cell receptor beta chains from one sample, sequenced in a study of beta chain features in type 1 diabetes. The data were produced by immunoSEQ multiplex PCR, yet TCRdb's version contains in-frame clones alone and is incomplete. This sample has under 300,000 clones, with roughly 13% found just once. Sequencing was carried out using naive CD4+ T cells from blood. These receptors all stem from a man in his thirties or forties with type 1 diabetes. Both conserved end residues are part of each CDR3. Each record gives: J gene, CDR3 length, clone size, D gene, V gene, CDR3 protein, CDR3 DNA. A D gene is named only where the DNA matches it firmly. Not all rows give a size; the values are once, few, many and, for expanded clones, a class.

TRBJ2-7 | 14 | few | . | TRBV7-9 | CASSSTTGTYEQYF | TGTGCCAGCAGCTCCACCACAGGGACCTACGAGCAGTACTTC
TRBJ2-3 | 15 | few | TRBD2 | TRBV14 | CASSQPRGGADTQYF | TGTGCCAGCAGCCAGCCACGCGGGGGGGCAGATACGCAGTATTTT
TRBJ1-3 | 17 | few | . | TRBV30 | CAWSVHLISRAGNTIYF | TGTGCCTGGAGTGTACATTTGATTTCCAGGGCGGGAAACACCATATATTTT
TRBJ2-1 | 15 | . | TRBD2 | TRBV5-1 | CASSLETSGFNEQFF | TGCGCCAGCAGCTTGGAGACTAGCGGATTCAATGAGCAGTTCTTC
TRBJ2-5 | 13 | . | . | TRBV18 | CASSPRGGETQYF | TGTGCCAGCTCACCAAGGGGAGGCGAGACCCAGTACTTC
TRBJ1-3 | 15 | . | . | TRBV9 | CASSVEGGTGNTIYF | TGTGCCAGCAGCGTAGAGGGGGGGACTGGAAACACCATATATTTT
TRBJ1-3 | 17 | . | . | TRBV7-8 | CASSLVGQQSSGNTIYF | TGTGCCAGCAGCTTAGTCGGTCAACAGTCCTCTGGAAACACCATATATTTT
TRBJ1-6 | 14 | . | TRBD1 | TRBV6-1 | CASDSRDRASPLHF | TGTGCCAGTGATTCACGGGACAGGGCTTCACCCCTCCACTTT
TRBJ1-2 | 14 | . | . | TRBV2 | CASRLQGINYGYTF | TGTGCCAGCAGACTGCAGGGCATTAACTATGGCTACACCTTC
TRBJ1-1 | 15 | . | . | TRBV2 | CASNLLGQPNTEAFF | TGTGCCAGCAATTTACTTGGACAGCCGAACACTGAAGCTTTCTTT
TRBJ2-3 | 15 | few | . | TRBV4-2 | CASSQAGELTDTQYF | TGTGCCAGCAGCCAAGCGGGGGAACTCACAGATACGCAGTATTTT
TRBJ2-1 | 16 | . | TRBD2 | TRBV5-1 | CASSLRTPGTSGEQFF | TGCGCCAGCAGCTTGCGAACCCCGGGGACTAGCGGGGAGCAGTTCTTC
TRBJ2-1 | 17 | . | TRBD2 | TRBV5-6 | CASSYLGAGQSYNEQFF | TGTGCCAGCAGCTATCTGGGAGCGGGGCAAAGCTACAATGAGCAGTTCTTC
TRBJ2-7 | 18 | . | . | TRBV7-8 | CASSQLLASEPSSYEQYF | TGTGCCAGCAGTCAGCTTCTAGCATCGGAGCCGAGCTCCTACGAGCAGTACTTC
TRBJ1-1 | 14 | few | TRBD1 | TRBV6-5 | CASISQGASGEAFF | TGTGCCAGCATCTCGCAGGGGGCCAGCGGTGAAGCTTTCTTT
TRBJ1-1 | 15 | . | TRBD1 | TRBV4-1 | CASSPGQGADTEAFF | TGCGCCAGCAGCCCGGGACAGGGGGCGGACACTGAAGCTTTCTTT
TRBJ1-1 | 16 | few | . | TRBV9 | CASSPPVGAPNTEAFF | TGTGCCAGCAGCCCCCCTGTAGGGGCCCCGAACACTGAAGCTTTCTTT
TRBJ1-2 | 15 | . | TRBD1 | TRBV7-8 | CASSLRDRTNYGYTF | TGTGCCAGCAGCCTCCGGGACAGAACTAACTATGGCTACACCTTC
TRBJ2-1 | 15 | few | TRBD2 | TRBV5-4 | CASSSLAGGWNEQFF | TGTGCCAGCAGCTCACTAGCGGGAGGGTGGAATGAGCAGTTCTTC
TRBJ2-3 | 13 | few | . | TRBV30 | CACFQLATDTQYF | TGTGCCTGTTTTCAGCTAGCCACAGATACGCAGTATTTT
TRBJ1-1 | 17 | . | TRBD1 | TRBV4-1 | CASSKGTGGYLGTEAFF | TGCGCCAGCAGCAAGGGGACAGGGGGCTATTTAGGCACTGAAGCTTTCTTT
TRBJ2-3 | 15 | few | TRBD1 | TRBV15 | CATSSRDSGTDTQYF | TGTGCCACCAGCTCCCGGGACAGTGGCACAGATACGCAGTATTTT
TRBJ2-4 | 16 | few | TRBD1 | TRBV18 | CASSPDRDRAKNIQYF | TGTGCCAGCTCACCGGACAGGGATCGGGCCAAAAACATTCAGTACTTC
TRBJ2-1 | 14 | . | . | TRBV18 | CASSPPKPADEQFF | TGTGCCAGCTCACCACCGAAACCTGCGGATGAGCAGTTCTTC
TRBJ1-1 | 13 | few | . | TRBV29-1 | CSVERGMNTEAFF | TGCAGCGTTGAAAGGGGGATGAACACTGAAGCTTTCTTT
TRBJ2-7 | 13 | . | TRBD1 | TRBV27 | CASSSGQGNEQYF | TGTGCCAGCAGCTCCGGACAGGGGAACGAGCAGTACTTC
TRBJ1-1 | 15 | . | . | TRBV5-1 | CASSLDQGQVTEAFF | TGCGCCAGCAGCTTGGATCAGGGTCAAGTCACTGAAGCTTTCTTT
TRBJ1-2 | 14 | . | . | TRBV5-1 | CASSLDGGNYGYTF | TGCGCCAGCAGCTTGGACGGGGGAAACTATGGCTACACCTTC
TRBJ2-5 | 15 | . | . | TRBV29-1 | CSVEGDTPRPETQYF | TGCAGCGTTGAGGGGGACACCCCCCGCCCAGAGACCCAGTACTTC
TRBJ1-1 | 12 | . | TRBD1 | TRBV5-1 | CASTAGGTEAFF | TGCGCCAGCACTGCAGGGGGCACTGAAGCTTTCTTT
TRBJ2-2 | 16 | . | TRBD1 | TRBV18 | CASSPLDRAGTGELFF | TGTGCCAGCTCACCATTGGACAGGGCGGGCACCGGGGAGCTGTTTTTT